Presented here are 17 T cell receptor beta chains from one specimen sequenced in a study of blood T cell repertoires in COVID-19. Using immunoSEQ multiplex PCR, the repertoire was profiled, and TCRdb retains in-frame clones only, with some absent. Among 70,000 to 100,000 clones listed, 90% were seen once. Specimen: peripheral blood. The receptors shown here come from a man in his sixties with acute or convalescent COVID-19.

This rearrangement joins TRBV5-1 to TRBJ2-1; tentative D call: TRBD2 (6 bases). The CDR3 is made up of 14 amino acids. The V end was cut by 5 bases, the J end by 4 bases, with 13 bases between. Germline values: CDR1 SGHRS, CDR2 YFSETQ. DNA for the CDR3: TGCGCCAGCAGAACGGGAGATCGGTACAATGAGCAGTTCTTC. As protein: CASRTGDRYNEQFF.

The CDR3 nucleotides are TGTGCCACCACGTTCCCGGACAAGGGGCAGCCCCAGCATTTT. This translates into CATTFPDKGQPQHF. The chain links TRBV24-1 to TRBJ1-5; D is perhaps TRBD1 (5 bases). V was shortened by 8 bases and J by 7 bases, with 17 bases between the two germline ends. The germline V gene encodes CDR1 KGHDR and CDR2 SFDVKD. The CDR3 sequence is 14 residues long.

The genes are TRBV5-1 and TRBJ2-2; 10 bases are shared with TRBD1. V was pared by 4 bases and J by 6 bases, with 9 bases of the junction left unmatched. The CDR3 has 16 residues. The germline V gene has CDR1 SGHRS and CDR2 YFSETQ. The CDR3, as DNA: TGCGCCAGCAGCATAGGACAGGGGGGTATTTCCGGGGAGCTGTTTTTT. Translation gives CASSIGQGGISGELFF.

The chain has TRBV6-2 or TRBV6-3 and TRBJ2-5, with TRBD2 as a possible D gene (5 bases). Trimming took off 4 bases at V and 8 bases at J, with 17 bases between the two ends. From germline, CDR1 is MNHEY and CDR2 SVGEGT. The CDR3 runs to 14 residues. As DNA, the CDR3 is TGTGCCAGCAGTTCGTACGGGATGAAGGTTACCCAGTACTTC. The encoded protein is CASSSYGMKVTQYF.

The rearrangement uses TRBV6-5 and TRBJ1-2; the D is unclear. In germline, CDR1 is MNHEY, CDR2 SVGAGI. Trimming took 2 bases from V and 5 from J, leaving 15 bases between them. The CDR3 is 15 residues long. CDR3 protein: CASSYTGPDSYGYTF. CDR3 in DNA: TGTGCCAGCAGTTACACTGGGCCGGATTCTTATGGCTACACCTTC.

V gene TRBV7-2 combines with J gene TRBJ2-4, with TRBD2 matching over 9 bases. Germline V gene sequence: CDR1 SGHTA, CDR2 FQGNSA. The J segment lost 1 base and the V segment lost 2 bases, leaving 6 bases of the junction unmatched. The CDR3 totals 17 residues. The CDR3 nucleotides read TGTGCCAGCAGCTTACTGGGACTAGCCGGGGCCAAAAACATTCAGTACTTC. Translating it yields CASSLLGLAGAKNIQYF.

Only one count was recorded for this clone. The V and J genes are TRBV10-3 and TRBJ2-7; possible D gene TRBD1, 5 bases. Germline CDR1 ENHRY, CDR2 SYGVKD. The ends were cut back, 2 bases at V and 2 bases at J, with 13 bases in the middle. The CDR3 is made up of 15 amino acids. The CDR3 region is CAISEPTGATYEQYF. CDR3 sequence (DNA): TGTGCCATCAGTGAGCCTACAGGAGCAACCTACGAGCAGTACTTC.

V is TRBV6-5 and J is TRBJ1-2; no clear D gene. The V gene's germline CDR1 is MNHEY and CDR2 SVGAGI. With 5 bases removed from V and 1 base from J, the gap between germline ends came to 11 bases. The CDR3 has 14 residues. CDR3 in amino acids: CASSTDSLNYGYTF. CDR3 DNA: TGTGCCAGCAGTACGGACTCCCTTAACTATGGCTACACCTTC.

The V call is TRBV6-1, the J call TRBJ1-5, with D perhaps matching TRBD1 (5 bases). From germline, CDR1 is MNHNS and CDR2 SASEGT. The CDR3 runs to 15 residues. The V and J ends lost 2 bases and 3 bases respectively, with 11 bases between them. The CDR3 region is CASSELATVNQPQHF. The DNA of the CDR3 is TGTGCCAGCAGTGAATTGGCGACAGTCAATCAGCCCCAGCATTTT.

The CDR3: CASSLQDSPNTEAFF. The CDR3 DNA follows: TGTGCCAGCAGTTTGCAGGACAGCCCGAACACTGAAGCTTTCTTT. The chain recombines TRBV28 with TRBJ1-1, with TRBD1 as a possible D gene (6 bases). The germline V and J ends were trimmed by 3 bases and 1 base, with 12 bases remaining between them. The CDR3 consists of 15 residues. The V gene's germline CDR1 is MDHEN and CDR2 SYDVKM.

CDR3 in DNA: TGCGCCAGCAGCCAAGGACATGTTGCGAATTCACCCCTCCACTTT. As protein: CASSQGHVANSPLHF. V and J are TRBV5-1 and TRBJ1-6; D might be TRBD1 (5 bases). The CDR3 has 15 amino acids. V lost 4 bases, J lost 7 bases, and 15 bases lay in between. Germline V CDR1 and CDR2: SGHRS, YFSETQ.

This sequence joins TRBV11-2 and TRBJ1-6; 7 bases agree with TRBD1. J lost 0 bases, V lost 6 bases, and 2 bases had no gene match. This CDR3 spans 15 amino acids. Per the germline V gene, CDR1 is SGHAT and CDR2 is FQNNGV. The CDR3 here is CASRTGSSYNSPLHF. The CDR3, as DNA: TGTGCCAGCAGGACAGGGAGCTCCTATAATTCACCCCTCCACTTT.

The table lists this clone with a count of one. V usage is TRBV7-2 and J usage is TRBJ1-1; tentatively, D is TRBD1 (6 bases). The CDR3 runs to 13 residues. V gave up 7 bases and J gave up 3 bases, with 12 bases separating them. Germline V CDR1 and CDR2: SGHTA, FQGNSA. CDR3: CASNREGDTEAFF. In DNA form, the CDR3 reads TGTGCCAGCAACAGGGAGGGGGACACTGAAGCTTTCTTT. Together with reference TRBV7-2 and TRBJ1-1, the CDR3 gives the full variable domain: GAGVSQSPSNKVTEKGKDVELRCDPISGHTALYWYRQSLGQGLEFLIYFQGNSAPDKSGLPSDRFSAERTGGSVSTLTIQRTQQEDSAVYLCASNREGDTEAFFGQGTRLTVV.

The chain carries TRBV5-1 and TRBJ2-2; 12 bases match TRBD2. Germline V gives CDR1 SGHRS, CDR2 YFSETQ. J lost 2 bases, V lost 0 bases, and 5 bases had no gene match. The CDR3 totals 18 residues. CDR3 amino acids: CASSLALGLAGNTGELFF. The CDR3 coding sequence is TGCGCCAGCAGCTTGGCCTTGGGACTAGCGGGTAACACCGGGGAGCTGTTTTTT.

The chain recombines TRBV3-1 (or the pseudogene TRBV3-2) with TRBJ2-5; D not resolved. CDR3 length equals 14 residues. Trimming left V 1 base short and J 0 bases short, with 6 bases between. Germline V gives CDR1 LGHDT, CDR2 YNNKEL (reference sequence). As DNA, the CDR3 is TGTGCCAGCAGCCAAGTGAGGTACCAAGAGACCCAGTACTTC. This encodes CASSQVRYQETQYF.

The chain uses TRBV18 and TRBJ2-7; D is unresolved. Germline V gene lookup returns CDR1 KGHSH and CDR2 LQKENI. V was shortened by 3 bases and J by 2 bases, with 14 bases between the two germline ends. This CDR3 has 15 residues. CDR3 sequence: CASSPQATETYEQYF. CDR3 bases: TGTGCCAGCTCACCCCAGGCCACAGAGACCTACGAGCAGTACTTC.

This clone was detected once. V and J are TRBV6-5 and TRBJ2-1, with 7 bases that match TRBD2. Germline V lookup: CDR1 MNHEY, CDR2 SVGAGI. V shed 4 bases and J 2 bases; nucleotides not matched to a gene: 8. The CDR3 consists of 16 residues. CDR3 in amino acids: CASSSLPSGTYNEQFF. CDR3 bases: TGTGCCAGCAGTTCACTACCTAGCGGAACCTACAATGAGCAGTTCTTC.